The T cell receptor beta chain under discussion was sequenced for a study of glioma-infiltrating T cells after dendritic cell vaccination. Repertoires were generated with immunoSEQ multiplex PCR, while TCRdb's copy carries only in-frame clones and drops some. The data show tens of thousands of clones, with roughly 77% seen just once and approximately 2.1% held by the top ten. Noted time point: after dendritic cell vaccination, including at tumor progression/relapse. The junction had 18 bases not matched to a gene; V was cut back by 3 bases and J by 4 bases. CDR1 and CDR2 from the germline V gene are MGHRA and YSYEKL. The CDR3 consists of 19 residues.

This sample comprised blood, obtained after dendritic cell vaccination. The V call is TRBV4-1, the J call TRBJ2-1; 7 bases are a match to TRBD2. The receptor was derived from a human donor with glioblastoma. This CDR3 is CASSHPLRGRGSRYNEQFF. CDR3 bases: TGCGCCAGCAGCCACCCCTTAAGAGGGCGCGGGAGCCGATACAATGAGCAGTTCTTC.